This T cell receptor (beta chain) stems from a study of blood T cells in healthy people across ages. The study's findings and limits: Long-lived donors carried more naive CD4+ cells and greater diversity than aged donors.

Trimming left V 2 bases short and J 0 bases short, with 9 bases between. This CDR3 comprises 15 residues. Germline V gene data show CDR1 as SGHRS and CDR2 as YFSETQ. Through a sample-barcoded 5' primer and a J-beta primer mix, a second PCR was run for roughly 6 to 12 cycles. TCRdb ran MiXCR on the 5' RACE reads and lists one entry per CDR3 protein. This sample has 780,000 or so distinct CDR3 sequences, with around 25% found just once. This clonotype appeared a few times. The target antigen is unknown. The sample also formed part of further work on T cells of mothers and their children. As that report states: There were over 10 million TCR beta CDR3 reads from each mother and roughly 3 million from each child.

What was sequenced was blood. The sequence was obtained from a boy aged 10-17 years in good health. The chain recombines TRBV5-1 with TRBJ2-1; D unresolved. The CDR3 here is CASSFGSSSYNEQFF. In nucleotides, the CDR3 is TGCGCCAGCAGCTTCGGCAGTAGCTCCTACAATGAGCAGTTCTTC.